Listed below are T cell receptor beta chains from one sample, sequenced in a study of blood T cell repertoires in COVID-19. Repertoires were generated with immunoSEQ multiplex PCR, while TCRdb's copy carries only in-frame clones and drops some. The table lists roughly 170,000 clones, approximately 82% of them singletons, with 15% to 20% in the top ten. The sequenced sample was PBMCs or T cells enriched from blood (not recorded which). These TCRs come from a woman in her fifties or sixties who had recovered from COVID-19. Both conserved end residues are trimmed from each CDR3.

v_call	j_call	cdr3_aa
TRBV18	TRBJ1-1	ASSPLGQSTEAF
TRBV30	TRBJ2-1	AWSWESGEQF
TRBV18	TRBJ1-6	ASRTEAPPLH
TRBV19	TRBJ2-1	ASSMGRWNEQF
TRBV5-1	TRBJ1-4	ASSFGTNEKLF
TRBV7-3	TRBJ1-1	ASSLSGETEAF
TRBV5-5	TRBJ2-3	ASSLPLAGADTQY
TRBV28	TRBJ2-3	ASSWYGTSGTSTDTQY
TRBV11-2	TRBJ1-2	ASSLGATNYGYT
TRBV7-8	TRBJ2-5	ASSSSSGTRSQETQY
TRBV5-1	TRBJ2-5	ASSPSEKETQY
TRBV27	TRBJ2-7	ASSFGGPSYEQY
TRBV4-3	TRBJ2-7	ASSPGTPASYEQY
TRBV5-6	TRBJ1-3	ASSFKGNTIY
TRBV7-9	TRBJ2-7	ASSLGTGQRMGEQY
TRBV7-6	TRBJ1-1	ASSLVQGSEAF